A selection of T cell receptor beta chains follows, all from one sample in a study of T cell changes during pregnancy in multiple sclerosis. Method: immunoSEQ multiplex PCR; TCRdb's copy keeps in-frame clones and lacks some. The sample yields approximately 41,000 clones, about 95% seen once. The specimen comprised CD4+ T cells from peripheral blood mononuclear cells, sampled in the second trimester of pregnancy. The source is a female donor with multiple sclerosis, enrolled in a pregnancy study. CDR3s include the opening cysteine and the closing phenylalanine or tryptophan. Each record gives: CDR3 length, clone size, J gene, D gene, V gene, CDR3 DNA, CDR3 protein. A D gene is named only where the DNA matches it firmly. Only part of the rows carry a size: once, few, many, or a class if the clone is expanded.

>15|NA|TRBJ1-3|NA|TRBV6-5
TGTGCCAGCAGTCCACGGGGGAGATCTGGAAACACCATATATTTT
CASSPRGRSGNTIYF
>15|NA|TRBJ2-7|NA|TRBV27
TGTGCCAGCAGTTGGACAGCTGGCATTGGGTACGAGCAGTACTTC
CASSWTAGIGYEQYF
>12|NA|TRBJ1-2|NA|TRBV29-1
TGCAGCGTTGAAAGCGATAACTATGGCTACACCTTC
CSVESDNYGYTF
>14|NA|TRBJ2-2|TRBD2|TRBV6-4
TGTGCCAGCAGACTAGCGACGAACACCGGGGAGCTGTTTTTT
CASRLATNTGELFF
>14|NA|TRBJ2-2|NA|TRBV18
TGTGCCAGCTCACCAGACTCAAACACCGGGGAGCTGTTTTTT
CASSPDSNTGELFF
>15|once|TRBJ2-5|TRBD2|TRBV19
TGTGCCAGTAGTATAACCGGGACTACCAAAGAGACCCAGTACTTC
CASSITGTTKETQYF
>11|NA|TRBJ1-2|NA|TRBV19
TGTGCCGGACGGGAGGGCGATGGCTACACCTTC
CAGREGDGYTF
>18|NA|TRBJ2-3|TRBD1|TRBV10-3
TGTGCCATCAGTCTTTGGACAGGGGGACGAGGAGGCACAGATACGCAGTATTTT
CAISLWTGGRGGTDTQYF
>14|NA|TRBJ2-7|NA|TRBV15
TGTGCCACCAGCAGAGAATGGCAGACCTACGAGCAGTACTTC
CATSREWQTYEQYF
>14|NA|TRBJ1-6|NA|TRBV7-2
TGTGCCAGCAGCTCCTTAGGACTTAATTCACCCCTCCACTTT
CASSSLGLNSPLHF
>15|NA|TRBJ2-5|TRBD1|TRBV2
TGTGCCAGCAGGGGACAGAGATCAAGGAGAGAGACCCAGTACTTC
CASRGQRSRRETQYF
>15|NA|TRBJ1-2|NA|TRBV4-3
TGCGCCAGCAGCCAAGATCCGGGGGCTAACTATGGCTACACCTTC
CASSQDPGANYGYTF
>15|NA|TRBJ1-1|NA|TRBV7-6
TGTGCCAGCAGCTCGGCGGGACGCTTGGGACCTGAAGCTTTCTTT
CASSSAGRLGPEAFF
>15|NA|TRBJ2-2|TRBD2|TRBV28
TGTGCCAGCAGTTTCTCCGGGAGGTACACCGGGGAGCTGTTTTTT
CASSFSGRYTGELFF
>16|NA|TRBJ2-5|TRBD1|TRBV5-4
TGTGCCAGCAGCTTGGCGGACAGGTTGGGAAAAGAGACCCAGTACTTC
CASSLADRLGKETQYF
>13|NA|TRBJ2-1|TRBD2|TRBV28
TGTGCCAGCACCATACTAGCGATGGATGAGCAGTTCTTC
CASTILAMDEQFF
>14|NA|TRBJ1-1|NA|TRBV14
TGTGCCAGCAGGCCCGCTAGCAGGAACACTGAAGCTTTCTTT
CASRPASRNTEAFF
>19|NA|TRBJ2-7|TRBD1|TRBV28
TGTGCCAGCAGTCGGGCACAGGGGGCCGGGACTTCGAATTTCTACGAGCAGTACTTC
CASSRAQGAGTSNFYEQYF
>12|NA|TRBJ1-6|NA|TRBV7-9
TGTGCCAGCACCATTCGAGGGCGCACCCTCCACTTT
CASTIRGRTLHF
>17|NA|TRBJ1-5|NA|TRBV19
TGTGCCAGTAGTATAGAAGACCGGGGATATAGCAATCAGCCCCAGCATTTT
CASSIEDRGYSNQPQHF
>13|NA|TRBJ1-1|NA|TRBV10-3
TGTGCCATCAGTGTTGGGGCCAACACTGAAGCTTTCTTT
CAISVGANTEAFF
>15|NA|TRBJ2-1|NA|TRBV19
TGTGCCAGTAGTTCACACAGGGCCTCCTACAATGAGCAGTTCTTC
CASSSHRASYNEQFF
>15|NA|TRBJ2-7|NA|TRBV10-3
TGTGCCATCAGTGAGACAGGGCAGAGCTCCTACGAGCAGTACTTC
CAISETGQSSYEQYF
>13|NA|TRBJ1-5|TRBD1|TRBV2
TGTGCCAGCAGTCTGACAGGGTATCAGCCCCAGCATTTT
CASSLTGYQPQHF
>14|NA|TRBJ2-5|NA|TRBV12-5
TGTGCTAGTGGTTTGGGACAGTACCAAGAGACCCAGTACTTC
CASGLGQYQETQYF
>16|NA|TRBJ1-3|NA|TRBV5-1
TGCGCCAGCAGCTTGGTACAGGGAACAAATGGAAACACCATATATTTT
CASSLVQGTNGNTIYF
>15|once|TRBJ1-6|TRBD1|TRBV7-9
TGTGCCAGCAGCCCCGGGACAGCCTATAATTCACCCCTCCACTTT
CASSPGTAYNSPLHF
>15|NA|TRBJ2-5|TRBD1|TRBV6-1
TGTGCCAGCAGTCCCCGGGGACAGGTGACAGAGACCCAGTACTTC
CASSPRGQVTETQYF
>15|NA|TRBJ1-1|NA|TRBV4-2
TGTGCCAGCAGCCAAGTGCGAACAGCAAACACTGAAGCTTTCTTT
CASSQVRTANTEAFF
>17|NA|TRBJ2-7|TRBD2|TRBV10-3
TGTGCCATCAGTGAGAGAGGGTCTAGCGGAGCTGCTTACGAGCAGTACTTC
CAISERGSSGAAYEQYF
>14|few|TRBJ1-1|NA|TRBV27
TGTGCCAGCACCCAGAGGGACACCGGTTCGGAAGCTTTCTTT
CASTQRDTGSEAFF